This passage covers 22 T cell receptor beta chains from one sample sequenced in a study of beta chain features in type 1 diabetes. Expressed TCRB transcripts were sequenced because the isolated RNA had all been reverse transcribed beforehand. Only in-frame clones appear in the TCRdb table, and some are missing; sequencing was by immunoSEQ multiplex PCR. The sample lists 300,000 to 350,000 clones; approximately 8% were seen once. The specimen was central memory CD4+ T cells from blood. These receptors all stem from a woman between 18 and 29 years old in good health.

This clone was detected only a few times. The rearrangement links TRBV7-8 to TRBJ1-2; 8 bases are shared with TRBD1. Germline CDR1 reads SGHVS; CDR2 reads FQNEAQ. The CDR3 covers 15 residues. Trimming removed 2 bases from V and 4 bases from J; junction bases left unmatched: 6. CDR3 coding DNA: TGTGCCAGCAGCTTAACAACAGGGGGTAGCTATGGCTACACCTTC. This encodes CASSLTTGGSYGYTF.

CDR3 sequence: CASSLAEPGLSEQYF. The CDR3 nucleotides are TGTGCCAGCAGCTTAGCTGAGCCAGGGCTTAGCGAGCAGTACTTC. The chain carries TRBV7-8 and TRBJ2-5; tentatively, D is TRBD1 (5 bases). The tail of the sequence fits TRBJ2-7 better, so the J call may be wrong. From germline, CDR1 is SGHVS and CDR2 FQNEAQ. The length of the CDR3 is 15 residues.

This clone was observed a handful of times. Other DNA sequences of this sample code for an identical CDR3. This chain's CDR3 is CASSPGGRNTEAFF. For the CDR3, the DNA is TGTGCCAGCTCACCAGGAGGGCGGAACACTGAAGCTTTCTTT. The genes are TRBV18 and TRBJ1-1; D not certain. V was pared by 2 bases and J by 1 base, with 8 bases between. Germline CDR1 reads KGHSH; CDR2 reads LQKENI. The CDR3 is made up of 14 amino acids.

V usage is TRBV15 and J usage is TRBJ2-7, with a tentative D call TRBD1 (6 bases). This CDR3 spans 14 amino acids. The V end was cut by 3 bases, the J end by 6 bases, with 15 bases between. Germline V gene sequence: CDR1 LNHNV, CDR2 YYDKDF (reference sequence). CDR3 bases: TGTGCCACCAGCAGTGCGACAGGACGGGGCGAGCAGTACTTC. Its protein is CATSSATGRGEQYF.

In this sample, this clone turned up many times. The J gene is TRBJ2-6, the V gene TRBV19; tentative D call: TRBD2 (6 bases). This CDR3 region has 14 residues. The germline CDR1 and CDR2 sequences are LNHDA and SQIVND (reference sequence). Trimming removed 5 bases at V and 1 base at J, with 6 bases between. CDR3: CASSLASGANVLTF. For the CDR3, the DNA is TGTGCCAGTAGTCTAGCGTCTGGGGCCAACGTCCTGACTTTC.

This clone showed up just a few times. The rearrangement links TRBV18 to TRBJ2-1, with D possibly being TRBD1 (6 bases). The CDR3 consists of 12 residues. The V gene's germline CDR1 is KGHSH and CDR2 LQKENI. Trimming removed 1 base at V and 8 bases at J, with 6 bases between. CDR3 sequence: CASSPQGDEQFF. In DNA form, the CDR3 reads TGTGCCAGCTCACCACAGGGGGATGAGCAGTTCTTC.

This clone has ten or more counts. The chain recombines TRBV11-2 with TRBJ2-1; maybe TRBD2 (6 bases). This CDR3 is built from 16 residues. V was shortened by 3 bases and J by 4 bases, with 16 bases between the two germline ends. The germline V gene encodes CDR1 SGHAT and CDR2 FQNNGV. CDR3 sequence (DNA): TGTGCCAGCAGCTTTAGTTCGGGGGAGCTTTACAATGAGCAGTTCTTC. Residues: CASSFSSGELYNEQFF. Full variable domain (missing parts from reference TRBV11-2 and TRBJ2-1): EAGVAQSPRYKIIEKRQSVAFWCNPISGHATLYWYQQILGQGPKLLIQFQNNGVVDDSQLPKDRFSAERLKGVDSTLKIQPAKLEDSAVYLCASSFSSGELYNEQFFGPGTRLTVL.

The chain joins TRBV18 to TRBJ2-3; D unclear. The germline V gene has CDR1 KGHSH and CDR2 LQKENI. Deletions cut 0 bases from V and 6 bases from J, with 4 bases between. The CDR3 runs 12 residues. In nucleotides, the CDR3 is TGTGCCAGCTCACCACCGGGGGATACGCAGTATTTT. This codes for CASSPPGDTQYF.

This clone has just a few counts. The chain links TRBV11-2 to TRBJ1-2; 7 bases are shared with TRBD1. Germline CDR1 SGHAT, CDR2 FQNNGV. The CDR3 sequence is 17 residues long. V lost 1 base and J lost 2; bases outside the gene matches: 10. As DNA, the CDR3 is TGTGCCAGCAGCTTAGCCGAAGGGGGCCGAAAGAACTATGGCTACACCTTC. Residues: CASSLAEGGRKNYGYTF.

The CDR3 bases are TGCGCCAGCAGCGGATTAGGAGTATACTCTGGGGCCAACGTCCTGACTTTC. Protein sequence: CASSGLGVYSGANVLTF. The gene calls are TRBV4-3 and TRBJ2-6; D unresolved. This CDR3 is 17 amino acids long. Germline V lookup: CDR1 LGHNA, CDR2 YSLEER. V shed 5 bases and J shed 0 bases, with 14 bases lying between them.

This chain uses TRBV19 with TRBJ1-1; D is ambiguous. V was trimmed by 7 bases and J by 3 bases, leaving 18 bases between them. The CDR3 extends over 15 amino acids. The germline CDR1 and CDR2 sequences are LNHDA and SQIVND (reference sequence). CDR3 amino acids: CASTRWRVADTEAFF. In DNA form, the CDR3 reads TGTGCCAGTACCCGTTGGAGGGTAGCGGACACTGAAGCTTTCTTT.

The J gene is TRBJ2-7, the V gene TRBV9, with D uncertain. Per the germline V gene, CDR1 is SGDLS and CDR2 is YYNGEE. V was trimmed by 4 bases and J by 0 bases, leaving 14 bases between them. CDR3 size: 15 residues. CDR3 sequence reads: CASSPQSRTSYEQYF. CDR3 nucleotides: TGTGCCAGCAGCCCCCAGTCCAGGACCTCCTACGAGCAGTACTTC.

This clone was picked up a small number of times. The chain combines TRBV5-1 with TRBJ2-5, with TRBD2 identical over 7 bases. The CDR3 is made up of 14 amino acids. From germline, CDR1 is SGHRS and CDR2 YFSETQ. Trimming cost V 4 bases and J 1 base; bases outside gene matches: 4. CDR3 loop: CASSVQRGQETQYF. The CDR3 DNA follows: TGCGCCAGCAGCGTCCAGCGGGGCCAAGAGACCCAGTACTTC. The full variable domain, in which reference TRBV5-1 and TRBJ2-5 provide the parts outside the CDR3, is KAGVTQTPRYLIKTRGQQVTLSCSPISGHRSVSWYQQTPGQGLQFLFEYFSETQRNKGNFPGRFSGRQFSNSRSEMNVSTLELGDSALYLCASSVQRGQETQYFGPGTRLLVL.

The table lists this clone with a few counts. J is TRBJ2-5 and V is TRBV5-1; D uncertain. The CDR3 has 12 amino acids. V lost 4 bases, J lost 0 bases, and 4 bases lay in between. Germline V CDR1 and CDR2: SGHRS, YFSETQ. The CDR3 coding sequence is TGCGCCAGCAGCAGCAACCAAGAGACCCAGTACTTC. This sequence encodes CASSSNQETQYF.

On this clone: Different DNA sequences within this sample yield the same CDR3. The gene calls are TRBV9 and TRBJ2-5; D is possibly TRBD2 (5 bases). The CDR3 has 15 amino acids. Germline V gene lookup returns CDR1 SGDLS and CDR2 YYNGEE. Trimming left V 0 bases short and J 4 bases short, with 13 bases between. The CDR3 nucleotides read TGTGCCAGCAGCGTAGGAGCAGGTGCGGGAGAGACCCAGTACTTC. It is translated as CASSVGAGAGETQYF.

The chain links TRBV7-9 to TRBJ1-1; 7 bases are shared with TRBD1. Germline trimming cut 7 bases from V and 1 base from J; bases unmatched to any gene: 6. The CDR3 loop spans 14 amino acids. Germline CDR1 and CDR2: SEHNR and FQNEAQ (reference sequence). The chain's CDR3 is CASIPDRRNTEAFF. The CDR3 bases are TGTGCCAGCATCCCGGACAGGAGGAACACTGAAGCTTTCTTT.

In this sample, this clone turned up a few times. The V gene is TRBV2, the J gene TRBJ2-2; 8 nucleotides line up with TRBD1. J was trimmed by 9 bases and V by 6 bases; bases with no gene match: 9. CDR1 and CDR2 (germline): SNHLY, FYNNEI. The CDR3 covers 14 residues. CDR3 residues: CASREQGVSRELFF. DNA of the CDR3: TGTGCCAGCAGGGAACAGGGGGTTTCGAGGGAGCTGTTTTTT.

The J gene is TRBJ1-2, the V gene TRBV6-5; maybe TRBD1 (6 bases). The V gene lost 0 bases and the J gene lost 8 bases, with 16 bases spanning the gap. This CDR3 spans 15 amino acids. Per the germline V gene, CDR1 is MNHEY and CDR2 is SVGAGI. CDR3 in DNA: TGTGCCAGCAGTTACTCGAAAAGGGGGATCGGAGGCTACACCTTC. Encoded protein: CASSYSKRGIGGYTF.

The chain employs TRBV7-9 and TRBJ2-3; the match to TRBD1 covers 7 bases. Trimming at V came to 6 bases and at J to 2 bases, leaving 8 bases not matched to a gene. Germline CDR1 SEHNR, CDR2 FQNEAQ (reference sequence). The CDR3 contains 15 residues. Here the CDR3 DNA reads TGTGCCAGCAGACAACAGGGGACCCCCACAGATACGCAGTATTTT. Translation: CASRQQGTPTDTQYF.

This clone appeared a few times. Other DNA sequences in this specimen translate into the identical CDR3. The CDR3 DNA reads as TGTGCCAGCTCACCCGGATTAGTGTCCTACAATGAGCAGTTCTTC. This codes for CASSPGLVSYNEQFF. The chain has TRBV18 and TRBJ2-1; unclear D gene. This CDR3 region has 15 residues. Germline V gene data show CDR1 as KGHSH and CDR2 as LQKENI. The V and J ends lost 3 bases and 1 base respectively, with 10 bases between them. The full variable domain, with the rest looked up from reference TRBV18 and TRBJ2-1, is NAGVMQNPRHLVRRRGQEARLRCSPMKGHSHVYWYRQLPEEGLKFMVYLQKENIIDESGMPKERFSAEFPKEGPSILRIQQVVRGDSAAYFCASSPGLVSYNEQFFGPGTRLTVL.

By share, this clone ranks as medium-sized. CDR3 nucleotides: TGCAGCGCCCAAGGGGGATCTGGAAACACCATATATTTT. Translating gives CSAQGGSGNTIYF. The chain combines TRBV29-1 with TRBJ1-3, with D possibly matching TRBD1 (6 bases). This CDR3 has 13 residues. In germline, CDR1 is SQVTM, CDR2 ANQGSEA. Trimming took off 7 bases at V and 1 base at J, with 11 bases between the two ends.

This clone has a handful of counts. Other DNA sequences in the same sample also yield this CDR3. This sequence joins TRBV7-9 and TRBJ2-7; TRBD1 or TRBD2 may be the D gene (5 bases each). CDR3 length: 14 amino acids. From germline, CDR1 is SEHNR and CDR2 FQNEAQ (reference sequence). The V gene lost 7 bases and the J gene lost 1 base, with 14 bases spanning the gap. CDR3 loop: CASTRGGLSYEQYF. The CDR3, as DNA: TGTGCCAGCACCCGGGGCGGGTTATCCTACGAGCAGTACTTC.